Detailed here is one TCR beta chain. These data are taken from a study of blood T cell repertoires in COVID-19. Whole-study context: Sites in the United States, Italy and Spain provided acute and convalescent COVID-19 samples.

Per the study methods: Estimates of nucleated cell counts were drawn from the amplification of reference gene primers. Only in-frame clones appear in the TCRdb table, and some are missing; sequencing was by immunoSEQ multiplex PCR. V, J and clone size reflect that table, while D and trimming were determined from the DNA. Of around 300,000 clones listed, nearly 90% were seen once; the top ten hold roughly a tenth. V gave up 3 bases and J gave up 0 bases, with 9 bases separating them. The CDR3 sequence is 15 residues long. Germline V lookup: CDR1 MDHEN, CDR2 SYDVKM. The source of this sequence is a young woman who had recovered from COVID-19. The chain recombines TRBV28 with TRBJ2-1; D gene uncertain. The specimen sequenced was PBMCs or T cells enriched from blood (not recorded which). The CDR3 loop reads CASSFGLSSYNEQFF. The CDR3 bases are TGTGCCAGCAGTTTTGGTCTAAGCTCCTACAATGAGCAGTTCTTC.